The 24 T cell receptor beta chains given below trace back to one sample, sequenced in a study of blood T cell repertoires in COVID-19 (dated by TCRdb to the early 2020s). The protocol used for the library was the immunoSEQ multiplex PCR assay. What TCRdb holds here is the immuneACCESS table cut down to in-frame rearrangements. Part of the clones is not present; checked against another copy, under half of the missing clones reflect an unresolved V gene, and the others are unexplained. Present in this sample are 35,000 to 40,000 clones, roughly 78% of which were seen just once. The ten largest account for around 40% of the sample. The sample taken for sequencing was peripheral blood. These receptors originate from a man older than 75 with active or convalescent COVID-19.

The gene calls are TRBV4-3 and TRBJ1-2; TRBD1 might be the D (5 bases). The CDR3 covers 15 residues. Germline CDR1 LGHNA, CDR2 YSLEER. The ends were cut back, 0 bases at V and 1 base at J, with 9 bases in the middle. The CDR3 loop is CASSQDRGGNYGYTF. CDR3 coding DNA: TGCGCCAGCAGCCAAGACCGCGGGGGTAACTATGGCTACACCTTC.

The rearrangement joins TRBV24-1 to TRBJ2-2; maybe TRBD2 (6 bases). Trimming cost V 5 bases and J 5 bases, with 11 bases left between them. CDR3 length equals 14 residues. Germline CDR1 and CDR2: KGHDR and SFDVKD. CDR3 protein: CATSVHGSTGELFF. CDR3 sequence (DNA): TGTGCCACCAGTGTTCACGGGAGTACCGGGGAGCTGTTTTTT.

CDR3 loop: CASSMLDRIYSNQPQHF. CDR3 DNA: TGTGCCAGTAGTATGTTGGACAGGATATATAGCAATCAGCCCCAGCATTTT. V is TRBV19 and J is TRBJ1-5; TRBD1 agrees at 7 bases. Trimming cost V 3 bases and J 0 bases; bases outside gene matches: 8. Germline lookup yields CDR1 LNHDA and CDR2 SQIVND (reference sequence). The CDR3 is 17 amino acids.

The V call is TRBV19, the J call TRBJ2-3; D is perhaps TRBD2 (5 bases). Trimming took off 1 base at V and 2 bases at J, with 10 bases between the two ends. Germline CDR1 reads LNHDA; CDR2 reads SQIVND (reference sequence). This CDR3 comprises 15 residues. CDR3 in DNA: TGTGCCAGTAGTATAGGGCGAGGGTCCACAGATACGCAGTATTTT. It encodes CASSIGRGSTDTQYF.

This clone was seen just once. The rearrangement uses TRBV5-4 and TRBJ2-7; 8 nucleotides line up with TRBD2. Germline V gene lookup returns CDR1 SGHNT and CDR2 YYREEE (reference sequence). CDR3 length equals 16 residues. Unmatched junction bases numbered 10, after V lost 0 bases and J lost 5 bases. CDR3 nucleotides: TGTGCCAGCAGCTTGGCGAGCGGGGGTCCTTTCCACGAGCAGTACTTC. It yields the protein CASSLASGGPFHEQYF.

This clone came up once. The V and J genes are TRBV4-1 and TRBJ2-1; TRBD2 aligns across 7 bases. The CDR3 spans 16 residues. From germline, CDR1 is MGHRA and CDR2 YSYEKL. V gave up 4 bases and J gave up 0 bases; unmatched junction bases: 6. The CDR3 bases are TGCGCCAGCAGCCGGGGAGCGGGATCCTCCTACAATGAGCAGTTCTTC. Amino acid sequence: CASSRGAGSSYNEQFF.

In nucleotides, the CDR3 is TGCAGCGGACAGGGGGCCGAGAACGAGCAGTACTTC. Translating gives CSGQGAENEQYF. The chain uses TRBV29-1 and TRBJ2-7; 10 bases line up with TRBD1. The CDR3 spans 12 residues. After removal of 7 bases from V and 5 bases from J, the junction contained 5 bases not matched to a gene. The germline gives CDR1 SQVTM, CDR2 ANQGSEA.

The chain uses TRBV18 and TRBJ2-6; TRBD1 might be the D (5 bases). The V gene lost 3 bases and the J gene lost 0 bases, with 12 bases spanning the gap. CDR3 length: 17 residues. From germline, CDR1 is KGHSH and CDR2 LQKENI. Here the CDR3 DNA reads TGTGCCAGCTCACCCCAGACAGCAAACTCTGGGGCCAACGTCCTGACTTTC. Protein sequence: CASSPQTANSGANVLTF. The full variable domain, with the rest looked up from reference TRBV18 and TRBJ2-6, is NAGVMQNPRHLVRRRGQEARLRCSPMKGHSHVYWYRQLPEEGLKFMVYLQKENIIDESGMPKERFSAEFPKEGPSILRIQQVVRGDSAAYFCASSPQTANSGANVLTFGAGSRLTVL.

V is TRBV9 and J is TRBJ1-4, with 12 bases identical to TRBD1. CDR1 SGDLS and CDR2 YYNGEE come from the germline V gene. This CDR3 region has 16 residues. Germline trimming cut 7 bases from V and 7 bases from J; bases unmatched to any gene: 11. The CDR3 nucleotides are TGTGCCAGCTCCGGGACAGGGGGCCAGAGTGGTGAAAAACTGTTTTTT. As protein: CASSGTGGQSGEKLFF. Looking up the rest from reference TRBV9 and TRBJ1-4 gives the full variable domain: DSGVTQTPKHLITATGQRVTLRCSPRSGDLSVYWYQQSLDQGLQFLIQYYNGEERAKGNILERFSAQQFPDLHSELNLSSLELGDSALYFCASSGTGGQSGEKLFFGSGTQLSVL.

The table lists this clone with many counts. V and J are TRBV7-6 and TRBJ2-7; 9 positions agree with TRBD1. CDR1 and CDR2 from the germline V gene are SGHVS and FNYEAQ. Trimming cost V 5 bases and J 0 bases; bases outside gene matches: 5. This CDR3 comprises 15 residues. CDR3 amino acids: CASSPGQGSSYEQYF. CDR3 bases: TGTGCCAGCAGCCCGGGACAGGGTAGCTCCTACGAGCAGTACTTC.

The CDR3 here is CASSLVSASSYNEQFF. In DNA form, the CDR3 reads TGTGCCAGCAGCTTAGTGTCGGCTAGCTCCTACAATGAGCAGTTCTTC. The chain recombines TRBV11-2 with TRBJ2-1; no definite D call. This CDR3 has 16 amino acids. The germline V and J ends were trimmed by 1 base and 0 bases, with 10 bases remaining between them. CDR1 and CDR2 (germline): SGHAT, FQNNGV.

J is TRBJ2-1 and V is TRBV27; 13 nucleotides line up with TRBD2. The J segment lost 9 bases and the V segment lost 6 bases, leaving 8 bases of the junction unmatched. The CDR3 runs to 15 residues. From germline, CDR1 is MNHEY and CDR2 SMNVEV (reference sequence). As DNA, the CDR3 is TGTGCCAGCAGCCAACGGGGACTAGCGGGAAGTGAGCAGTTCTTC. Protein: CASSQRGLAGSEQFF.

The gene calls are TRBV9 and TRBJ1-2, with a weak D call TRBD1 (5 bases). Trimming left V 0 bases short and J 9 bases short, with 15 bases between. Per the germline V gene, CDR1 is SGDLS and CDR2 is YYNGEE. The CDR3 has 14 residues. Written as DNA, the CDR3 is TGTGCCAGCAGCGTAGAGGCAGGGCGGTCTAGCTACACCTTC. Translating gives CASSVEAGRSSYTF.

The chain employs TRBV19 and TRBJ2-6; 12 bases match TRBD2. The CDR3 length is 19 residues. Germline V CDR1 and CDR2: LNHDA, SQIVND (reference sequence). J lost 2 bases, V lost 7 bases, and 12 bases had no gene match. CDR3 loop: CASKIPGTSGLPGANVLTF. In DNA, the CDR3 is TGTGCCAGTAAGATCCCCGGGACTAGCGGGCTTCCTGGGGCCAACGTCCTGACTTTC.

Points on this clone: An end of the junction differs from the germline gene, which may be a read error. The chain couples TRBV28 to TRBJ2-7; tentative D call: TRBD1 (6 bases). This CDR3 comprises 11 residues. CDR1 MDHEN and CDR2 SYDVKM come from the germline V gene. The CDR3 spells CASSSRGLTTF. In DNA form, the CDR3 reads TGTGCCAGCAGTTCCAGGGGCTTGACGACATTC.

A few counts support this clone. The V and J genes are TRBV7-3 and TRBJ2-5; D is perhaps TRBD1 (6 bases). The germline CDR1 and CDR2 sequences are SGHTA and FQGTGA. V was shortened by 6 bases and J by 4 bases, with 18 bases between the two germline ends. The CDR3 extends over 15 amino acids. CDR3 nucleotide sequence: TGTGCCAGCAGTATGACAGGTCTTGTTCGAGAGACCCAGTACTTC. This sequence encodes CASSMTGLVRETQYF.

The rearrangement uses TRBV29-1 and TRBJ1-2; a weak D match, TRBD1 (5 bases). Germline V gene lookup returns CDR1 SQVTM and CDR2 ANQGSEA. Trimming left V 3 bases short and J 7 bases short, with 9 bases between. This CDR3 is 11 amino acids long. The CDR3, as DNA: TGCAGCGTTGACGGGGGTGCTGGCTACACCTTC. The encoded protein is CSVDGGAGYTF.

The CDR3 reads CATSDPHLLADTQYF. The CDR3 DNA sequence: TGTGCCACCAGTGATCCACATCTTCTCGCAGATACGCAGTATTTT. V usage is TRBV24-1 and J usage is TRBJ2-3; D is ambiguous. V lost 3 bases to trimming and J lost 4 bases, with 13 bases between them. Per germline, CDR1 KGHDR and CDR2 SFDVKD. This CDR3 comprises 15 residues.

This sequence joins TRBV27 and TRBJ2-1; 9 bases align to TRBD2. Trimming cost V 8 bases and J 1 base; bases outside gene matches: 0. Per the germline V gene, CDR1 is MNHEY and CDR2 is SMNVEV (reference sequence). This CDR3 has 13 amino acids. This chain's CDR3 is CASAGGSYNEQFF. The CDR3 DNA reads TGTGCCAGCGCGGGGGGGTCCTACAATGAGCAGTTCTTC.

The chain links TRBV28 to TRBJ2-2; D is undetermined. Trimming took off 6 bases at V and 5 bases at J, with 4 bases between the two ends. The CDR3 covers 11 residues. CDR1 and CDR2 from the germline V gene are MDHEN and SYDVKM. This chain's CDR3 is CASRYTGELFF. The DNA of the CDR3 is TGTGCCAGCAGGTATACCGGGGAGCTGTTTTTT.

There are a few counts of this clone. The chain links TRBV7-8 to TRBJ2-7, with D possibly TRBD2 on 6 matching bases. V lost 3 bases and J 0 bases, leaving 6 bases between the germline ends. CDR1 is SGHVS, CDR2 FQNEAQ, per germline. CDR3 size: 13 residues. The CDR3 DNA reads TGTGCCAGCAGCTTTAGCGGCTCCTACGAGCAGTACTTC. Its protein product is CASSFSGSYEQYF.

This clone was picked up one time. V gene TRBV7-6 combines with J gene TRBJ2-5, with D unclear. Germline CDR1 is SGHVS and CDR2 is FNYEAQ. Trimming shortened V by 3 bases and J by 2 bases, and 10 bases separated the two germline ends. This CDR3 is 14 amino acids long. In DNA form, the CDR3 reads TGTGCCAGCAGCTTTTTGAGCGTTCAAGAGACCCAGTACTTC. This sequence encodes CASSFLSVQETQYF.

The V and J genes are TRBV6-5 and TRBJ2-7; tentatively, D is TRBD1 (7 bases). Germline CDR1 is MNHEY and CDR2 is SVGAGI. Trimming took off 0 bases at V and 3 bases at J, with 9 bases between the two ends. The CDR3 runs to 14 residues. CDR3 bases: TGTGCCAGCAGTTACTCGCAGGGGGGCTACGAGCAGTACTTC. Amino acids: CASSYSQGGYEQYF.

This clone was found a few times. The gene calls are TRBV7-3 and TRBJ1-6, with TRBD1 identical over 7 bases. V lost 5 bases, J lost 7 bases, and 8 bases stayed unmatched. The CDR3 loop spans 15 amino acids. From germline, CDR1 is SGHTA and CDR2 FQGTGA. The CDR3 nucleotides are TGTGCCAGCAGCCAACGACAGGGTGAAAATTCACCCCTCCACTTT. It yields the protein CASSQRQGENSPLHF. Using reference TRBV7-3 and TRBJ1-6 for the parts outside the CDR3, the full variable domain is GAGVSQTPSNKVTEKGKYVELRCDPISGHTALYWYRQSLGQGPEFLIYFQGTGAADDSGLPNDRFFAVRPEGSVSTLKIQRTERGDSAVYLCASSQRQGENSPLHFGNGTRLTVT.